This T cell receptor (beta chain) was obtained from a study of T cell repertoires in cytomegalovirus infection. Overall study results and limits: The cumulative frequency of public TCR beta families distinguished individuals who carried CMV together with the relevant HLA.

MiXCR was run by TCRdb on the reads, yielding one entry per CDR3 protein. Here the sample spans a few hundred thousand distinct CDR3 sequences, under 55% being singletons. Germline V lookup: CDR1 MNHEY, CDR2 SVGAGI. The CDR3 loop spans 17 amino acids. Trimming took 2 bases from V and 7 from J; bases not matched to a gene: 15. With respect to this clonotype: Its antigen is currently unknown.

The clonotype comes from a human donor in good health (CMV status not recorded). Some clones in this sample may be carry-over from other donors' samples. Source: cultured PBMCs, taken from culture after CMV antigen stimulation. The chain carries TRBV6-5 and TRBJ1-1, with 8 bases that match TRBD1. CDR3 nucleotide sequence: TGTGCCAGCAGTTACAACGAGGCAGGGGGCGTCTATGGTGAAGCTTTCTTT. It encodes CASSYNEAGGVYGEAFF.